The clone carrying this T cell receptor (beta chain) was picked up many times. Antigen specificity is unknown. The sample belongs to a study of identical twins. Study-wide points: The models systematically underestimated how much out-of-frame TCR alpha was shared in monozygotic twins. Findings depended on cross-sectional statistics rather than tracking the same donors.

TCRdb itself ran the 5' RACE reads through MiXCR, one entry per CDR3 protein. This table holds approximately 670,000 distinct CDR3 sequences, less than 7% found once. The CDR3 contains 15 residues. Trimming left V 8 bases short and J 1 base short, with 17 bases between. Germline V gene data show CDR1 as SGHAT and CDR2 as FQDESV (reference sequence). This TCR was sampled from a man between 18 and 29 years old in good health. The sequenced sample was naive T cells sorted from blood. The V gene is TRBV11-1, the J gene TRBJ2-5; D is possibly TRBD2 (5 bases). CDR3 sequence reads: CASLRSSGLQETQYF. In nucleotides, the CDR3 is TGTGCCAGCCTCCGGTCCAGCGGACTCCAAGAGACCCAGTACTTC.